This T cell receptor beta chain appears in the sequencing data of a study of blood T cell repertoires in COVID-19. Study details: Some COVID-19 samples were acute and others convalescent; all came from the United States, Italy and Spain.

CDR3 size: 15 residues. V was cut by 2 bases and J by 6 bases, with 11 bases left in between. CDR1 is SEHNR, CDR2 FQNEAQ, per germline (reference sequence). Participant age was about 18 to 95 years, and participants resided in roughly 25 US areas. Two negative PCRs, clearance, or symptom resolution had been documented for recovered Cohort 3 donors. In the original analysis: Estimates of nucleated cell counts were drawn from the amplification of reference gene primers. Assay: immunoSEQ multiplex PCR; the TCRdb copy retains only in-frame clones and omits some. V, J and clone size reflect that table, while D and trimming were determined from the DNA. The table records 140,000 or so clones, about four fifths of them present only once.

This clonotype originated in a man over 45 who had recovered from COVID-19. V and J are TRBV7-9 and TRBJ1-6; D gene ambiguous. The source material was PBMCs or T cells enriched from blood (not recorded which). As DNA, the CDR3 is TGTGCCAGCAGCTTAAGCGCCAGTAGTAATTCACCCCTCCACTTT. Amino acid sequence: CASSLSASSNSPLHF. Drawing the rest from reference TRBV7-9 and TRBJ1-6, the complete variable domain is DTGVSQNPRHKITKRGQNVTFRCDPISEHNRLYWYRQTLGQGPEFLTYFQNEAQLEKSRLLSDRFSAERPKGSFSTLEIQRTEQGDSAMYLCASSLSASSNSPLHFGNGTRLTVT.